Described below is a single TCR beta chain sequence and its context. The PCR ran on 60 Vbeta and 13 Jbeta primers. The table came from immunoSEQ multiplex PCR; TCRdb's copy has only in-frame clones and leaves some out. The sample contains 100,000 or so clones, 13% to 15% of which appear only once. The ends lost 4 bases at V and 1 base at J; junction bases unmatched: 0. The CDR3 runs 14 residues. From germline, CDR1 is SGHTA and CDR2 FQGNSA. This sample stems from a study of cytomegalovirus exposure and HLA in healthy donors. The chain is built from TRBV7-2 and TRBJ2-2; 7 bases are shared with TRBD2. The receptor was isolated from a female donor in good health and CMV-seronegative. The sample comprised PBMCs. In DNA, the CDR3 is TGTGCCAGCAGCTCGGGGGGGAACACCGGGGAGCTGTTTTTT. This encodes CASSSGGNTGELFF.